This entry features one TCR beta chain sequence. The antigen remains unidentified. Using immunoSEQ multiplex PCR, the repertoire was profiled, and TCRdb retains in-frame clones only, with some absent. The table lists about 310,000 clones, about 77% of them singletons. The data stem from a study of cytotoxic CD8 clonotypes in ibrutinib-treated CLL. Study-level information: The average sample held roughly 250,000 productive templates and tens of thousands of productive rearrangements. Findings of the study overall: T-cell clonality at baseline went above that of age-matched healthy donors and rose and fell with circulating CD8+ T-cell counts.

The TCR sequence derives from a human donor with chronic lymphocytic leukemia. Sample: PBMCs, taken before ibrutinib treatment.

The CDR3 nucleotides are TGCAGCGTTGAAGACTTGGGACAGGGTAGTGGAAACACCATATATTTT. Encoded protein: CSVEDLGQGSGNTIYF. The chain has TRBV29-1 and TRBJ1-3; 9 bases are a match to TRBD1. Germline CDR1 and CDR2: SQVTM and ANQGSEA. The V and J ends lost 0 bases and 3 bases, in that order; junction bases with no gene match: 6. CDR3 size: 16 residues.